This T cell receptor (beta chain) was obtained from a study of cytomegalovirus exposure and HLA in healthy donors. Amplification used 60 Vbeta primers and 13 Jbeta primers. Sequenced by immunoSEQ multiplex PCR; TCRdb stores in-frame clones only, minus some. This table lists 200,000 to 250,000 clones. As to this clone: The antigen remains undetermined.

Whole-study results and caveats: Cytomegalovirus association was assigned to about 150 TCR beta chains. In a later analysis, approximately 15,000 TCR beta sequences were associated with HLA alleles at 0.05 false discovery rate.

This CDR3 is 17 amino acids long. Unmatched junction bases numbered 15, after V lost 4 bases and J lost 3 bases. The germline V gene has CDR1 SQVTM and CDR2 ANQGSEA. This chain connects TRBV29-1 to TRBJ1-1, with TRBD1 identical over 9 bases. This clonotype was sampled from a girl aged 2 to 10 in good health and CMV-seropositive. Sample: PBMCs. This chain's CDR3 is CSVVAGTGNGADTEAFF. The CDR3 DNA sequence: TGCAGCGTTGTTGCCGGGACAGGGAATGGAGCGGACACTGAAGCTTTCTTT.